The 5 T cell receptor beta chains below were found in one sample sequenced in a study of cytomegalovirus exposure and HLA in healthy donors. The primer mix had 60 Vbeta and 13 Jbeta primers. Libraries were prepared by immunoSEQ multiplex PCR; TCRdb keeps only in-frame clonotypes and omits some of them. The sample consists of approximately 290,000 clones, 75% to 85% of them appearing once. Sequenced: PBMCs. These receptors all stem from a girl aged 2-10 years in good health and CMV-seronegative.

The chain joins TRBV4-2 to TRBJ2-7; D possibly corresponds to TRBD2 (5 bases). Germline V CDR1 and CDR2: LGHNA, YNFKEQ. The CDR3 covers 15 residues. The ends were cut back, 4 bases at V and 1 base at J, with 14 bases in the middle. The chain's CDR3 is CASSPQASGSYEQYF. The CDR3 DNA reads as TGTGCCAGCAGCCCTCAGGCCAGCGGTTCCTACGAGCAGTACTTC.

In this sample, this clone turned up once. The chain has TRBV28 and TRBJ2-7, with 8 nucleotides matching TRBD1. Looked up from germline, CDR1 is MDHEN and CDR2 is SYDVKM. Unmatched junction bases numbered 9, after V lost 0 bases and J lost 2 bases. The CDR3 consists of 17 residues. The CDR3 DNA reads TGTGCCAGCAGTTTATGGCTCGACAGGGGACGACCCTACGAGCAGTACTTC. It codes for CASSLWLDRGRPYEQYF. The variable domain in full, completed from reference TRBV28 and TRBJ2-7, reads DVKVTQSSRYLVKRTGEKVFLECVQDMDHENMFWYRQDPGLGLRLIYFSYDVKMKEKGDIPEGYSVSREKKERFSLILESASTNQTSMYLCASSLWLDRGRPYEQYFGPGTRLTVT.

This chain uses TRBV28 with TRBJ2-2; the D gene is possibly TRBD1 (6 bases). There are 16 residues in the CDR3. Germline CDR1 and CDR2: MDHEN and SYDVKM. V was trimmed by 7 bases and J by 2 bases, leaving 17 bases between them. In nucleotides, the CDR3 is TGTGCCAGCACCAACCCCGGGACAACTAACACCGGGGAGCTGTTTTTT. Protein sequence: CASTNPGTTNTGELFF. Combining the CDR3 with reference TRBV28 and TRBJ2-2 gives the whole variable domain DVKVTQSSRYLVKRTGEKVFLECVQDMDHENMFWYRQDPGLGLRLIYFSYDVKMKEKGDIPEGYSVSREKKERFSLILESASTNQTSMYLCASTNPGTTNTGELFFGEGSRLTVL.

This chain uses TRBV6-6 with TRBJ1-2; TRBD1 is a possible D gene (5 bases). The CDR3 extends over 14 amino acids. Between the trimmed V and J ends, which lost 6 bases and 4 bases, there was a span of 15 bases. CDR1 is MNHNY, CDR2 SVGAGI, per germline (reference sequence). CDR3 sequence (DNA): TGTGCCAGCAGCGCAGGGAGGGTGACCTATGGCTACACCTTC. Amino acids: CASSAGRVTYGYTF.

With regard to this clone: The junction shows a germline mismatch at one end, possibly a read error. V is TRBV7-9 and J is TRBJ2-1; tentatively, D is TRBD1 (6 bases). The CDR3 consists of 15 residues. Looked up from germline, CDR1 is SEHNR and CDR2 is FQNEAQ (reference sequence). This chain's CDR3 is CSSSLAQGSDNEQFF. For the CDR3, the DNA is TGTTCCAGCAGCTTAGCGCAGGGGTCGGACAATGAGCAGTTCTTC.